Shown below are 25 T cell receptor beta chains from a single sample sequenced in a study of T cells in tuberculosis (dated by TCRdb to between 2017 and 2018). Library preparation employed the immunoSEQ multiplex PCR assay. TCRdb re-hosts the immuneACCESS table, in-frame sequences only. Its copies lack some clones; in the studies checked, an unresolved V gene accounts for under half of them, and the cause for the rest is not known. This sample has 20,000 to 25,000 clones in its table, and around 91% of those were observed once. Clones ranked in the top ten supply roughly 15% of the sample. Sequenced sample: PBMCs. The receptors were gathered from a donor under 30 with latent tuberculosis or without tuberculosis infection.

The rearrangement uses TRBV5-6 and TRBJ1-5, with TRBD1 matching 7 bases. V dropped 3 bases and J dropped 2; count of bases not matched to a gene: 2. Germline CDR1 reads SGHDT; CDR2 reads YYEEEE. The CDR3 is 14 residues long. This CDR3 is CASSYRGGNQPQHF. CDR3 in DNA: TGTGCCAGCAGCTACAGGGGTGGCAATCAGCCCCAGCATTTT.

CDR3 in DNA: TGTGCCAGCAGCCTCATCAGAGGGGAGGCTAACTATGGCTACACCTTC. Protein: CASSLIRGEANYGYTF. The chain joins TRBV11-2 to TRBJ1-2; tentatively, D is TRBD1 (5 bases). The germline V gene has CDR1 SGHAT and CDR2 FQNNGV. V was trimmed by 5 bases and J by 0 bases, leaving 16 bases between them. The length of the CDR3 is 16 residues. Variable domain in full (rest from reference TRBV11-2 and TRBJ1-2): EAGVAQSPRYKIIEKRQSVAFWCNPISGHATLYWYQQILGQGPKLLIQFQNNGVVDDSQLPKDRFSAERLKGVDSTLKIQPAKLEDSAVYLCASSLIRGEANYGYTFGSGTRLTVV.

The genes are TRBV6-5 and TRBJ1-2; TRBD1 aligns across 11 bases. The V segment lost 2 bases and the J segment 4 bases; nucleotides outside the gene matches: 6. CDR3 length: 16 residues. Germline V CDR1 and CDR2: MNHEY, SVGAGI. Written as DNA, the CDR3 is TGTGCCAGCAGTTACATCAGGACAGGGGGCTCCTATGGCTACACCTTC. Protein product: CASSYIRTGGSYGYTF.

This chain uses TRBV2 with TRBJ1-2; 7 bases line up with TRBD1. The CDR3 extends over 12 amino acids. Per germline, CDR1 SNHLY and CDR2 FYNNEI. With V trimmed by 6 bases and J by 8 bases, 6 bases remained unmatched. CDR3 residues: CASRWTGGGYTF. The CDR3 region has the DNA TGTGCCAGCAGATGGACAGGTGGAGGCTACACCTTC.

The chain recombines TRBV6-6 with TRBJ1-1; D perhaps matches TRBD1 (5 bases). Germline CDR1 MNHNY, CDR2 SVGAGI (reference sequence). V was shortened by 3 bases and J by 1 base, with 9 bases between the two germline ends. The CDR3 sequence is 14 residues long. The CDR3 nucleotides are TGTGCCAGCAGTTATGGGGCTGGGAACACTGAAGCTTTCTTT. It yields the protein CASSYGAGNTEAFF.

The V and J genes are TRBV19 and TRBJ2-7; D perhaps matches TRBD1 (5 bases). The germline gives CDR1 LNHDA, CDR2 SQIVND (reference sequence). The CDR3 extends over 15 amino acids. Trimming cost V 1 base and J 2 bases, with 12 bases left between them. DNA for the CDR3: TGTGCCAGTAGTATAGGGGGCTCTTGGACCTACGAGCAGTACTTC. Translating gives CASSIGGSWTYEQYF.

For the CDR3, the DNA is TGCGCCAGCAGCTTGAACAGGGTCAGCACAGATACGCAGTATTTT. This translates into CASSLNRVSTDTQYF. The J gene is TRBJ2-3, the V gene TRBV5-1; tentatively, D is TRBD1 (6 bases). Germline V CDR1 and CDR2: SGHRS, YFSETQ. CDR3 size: 15 residues. The germline V and J ends were trimmed by 1 base and 0 bases, with 9 bases remaining between them.

V and J are TRBV18 and TRBJ1-4; no firm D call. The germline V gene encodes CDR1 KGHSH and CDR2 LQKENI. CDR3 length equals 15 residues. Trimming took off 2 bases at V and 0 bases at J, with 7 bases between the two ends. The CDR3 loop reads CASSPVLPTNEKLFF. In DNA, the CDR3 is TGTGCCAGCTCACCAGTTCTTCCAACTAATGAAAAACTGTTTTTT.

The J gene is TRBJ1-5, the V gene TRBV27; weak D call: TRBD1 (5 bases). The CDR3 spans 16 residues. Between the trimmed V and J ends, which lost 3 bases and 2 bases, there was a span of 14 bases. CDR1 and CDR2 from the germline V gene are MNHEY and SMNVEV (reference sequence). CDR3 nucleotide sequence: TGTGCCAGCAGTTTTACTGGGCAGGGTGGCAATCAGCCCCAGCATTTT. Its translation: CASSFTGQGGNQPQHF.

This chain links TRBV7-2 with TRBJ2-2, with TRBD2 as a possible D gene (6 bases). The CDR3 is 16 amino acids. CDR1 SGHTA and CDR2 FQGNSA come from the germline V gene. Trimming removed 7 bases from V and 2 bases from J, with 17 bases in between. This chain's CDR3 is CASTLSHGGNTGELFF. CDR3 sequence (DNA): TGTGCCAGCACTCTATCCCACGGGGGAAACACCGGGGAGCTGTTTTTT.

The chain carries TRBV4-1 and TRBJ1-1; TRBD1 matches at 7 bases. V was clipped by 0 bases and J by 2 bases; unmatched bases: 12. The CDR3 sequence is 18 residues long. CDR1 is MGHRA and CDR2 is YSYEKL in the germline V gene. The CDR3: CASSQDWTRDSQNTEAFF. CDR3 DNA: TGCGCCAGCAGCCAAGATTGGACGAGGGACAGCCAAAACACTGAAGCTTTCTTT.

CDR3 protein: CASSHRGHSTDTQYF. In nucleotides, the CDR3 is TGTGCCAGCAGCCATAGGGGGCACAGCACAGATACGCAGTATTTT. The V gene is TRBV5-6, the J gene TRBJ2-3, with 7 bases fitting TRBD1. Germline CDR1 SGHDT, CDR2 YYEEEE. The CDR3 is 15 amino acids. Trimming removed 4 bases from V and 0 bases from J; junction bases left unmatched: 5. Full variable domain (missing parts from reference TRBV5-6 and TRBJ2-3): DAGVTQSPTHLIKTRGQQVTLRCSPKSGHDTVSWYQQALGQGPQFIFQYYEEEERQRGNFPDRFSGHQFPNYSSELNVNALLLGDSALYLCASSHRGHSTDTQYFGPGTRLTVL.

The rearrangement uses TRBV7-8 and TRBJ2-1; TRBD1 is a possible D gene (5 bases). Germline CDR1 is SGHVS and CDR2 is FQNEAQ. V shed 1 base and J shed 7 bases, with 8 bases lying between them. This CDR3 spans 13 amino acids. The CDR3 protein is CASSLEGINEQFF. The DNA for the CDR3 is TGTGCCAGCAGCTTAGAGGGGATAAATGAGCAGTTCTTC.

This chain links TRBV5-1 with TRBJ2-3; D is undetermined. V lost 7 bases to trimming and J lost 3 bases, with 12 bases between them. The germline gives CDR1 SGHRS, CDR2 YFSETQ. The CDR3 runs 13 residues. The CDR3 DNA is TGCGCCAGCGCCCCCGACAATACAGATACGCAGTATTTT. This gives the protein CASAPDNTDTQYF. Complete variable domain (other parts from reference TRBV5-1 and TRBJ2-3): KAGVTQTPRYLIKTRGQQVTLSCSPISGHRSVSWYQQTPGQGLQFLFEYFSETQRNKGNFPGRFSGRQFSNSRSEMNVSTLELGDSALYLCASAPDNTDTQYFGPGTRLTVL.

V and J are TRBV5-5 and TRBJ1-2; a weak D match, TRBD1 (5 bases). The CDR3 is made up of 13 amino acids. Per germline, CDR1 SGHKS and CDR2 YYEKEE (reference sequence). Trimming left V 1 base short and J 4 bases short, with 8 bases between. The CDR3 sequence: CASSLLGPYGYTF. The CDR3, as DNA: TGTGCCAGCAGCTTGTTGGGGCCCTATGGCTACACCTTC.

The J gene is TRBJ1-3, the V gene TRBV6-5; 9 bases are a match to TRBD1. This CDR3 comprises 14 residues. The J segment lost 6 bases and the V segment lost 6 bases, leaving 6 bases of the junction unmatched. Germline V gene sequence: CDR1 MNHEY, CDR2 SVGAGI. CDR3 protein: CASRKQGAKNTIYF. In nucleotides, the CDR3 is TGTGCCAGCAGGAAACAGGGGGCTAAAAACACCATATATTTT.

This sequence joins TRBV29-1 and TRBJ1-3; 8 bases match TRBD1. This CDR3 has 14 amino acids. Germline V gene lookup returns CDR1 SQVTM and CDR2 ANQGSEA. The junction had 6 bases not matched to a gene; V was cut back by 5 bases and J by 3 bases. CDR3: CSVLKGTGGNTIYF. The DNA for the CDR3 is TGCAGCGTTTTAAAGGGGACAGGTGGAAACACCATATATTTT. Combining the CDR3 with reference TRBV29-1 and TRBJ1-3 gives the whole variable domain SAVISQKPSRDICQRGTSLTIQCQVDSQVTMMFWYRQQPGQSLTLIATANQGSEATYESGFVIDKFPISRPNLTFSTLTVSNMSPEDSSIYLCSVLKGTGGNTIYFGEGSWLTVV.

The chain uses TRBV28 and TRBJ2-7; 11 bases are shared with TRBD2. Trimming cost V 5 bases and J 1 base; bases outside gene matches: 4. Germline lookup yields CDR1 MDHEN and CDR2 SYDVKM. This CDR3 contains 15 residues. The CDR3 DNA is TGTGCCAGCAGTCTTACTAGCGGGGGATCCTACGAGCAGTACTTC. Encoded protein: CASSLTSGGSYEQYF.

The chain recombines TRBV5-1 with TRBJ2-5; D gene ambiguous. V lost 1 base and J lost 1, with 5 bases in between. The CDR3 contains 13 residues. The germline CDR1 and CDR2 sequences are SGHRS and YFSETQ. Here the CDR3 DNA reads TGCGCCAGCAGCTTGACTCCCCAAGAGACCCAGTACTTC. It encodes CASSLTPQETQYF.

This chain connects TRBV19 to TRBJ1-5; no firm D call. The CDR3 totals 14 residues. Germline V CDR1 and CDR2: LNHDA, SQIVND (reference sequence). V was trimmed by 5 bases and J by 2 bases, leaving 10 bases between them. In DNA, the CDR3 is TGTGCCAGTAGTGTTGCGGCAGGCAATCAGCCCCAGCATTTT. It codes for CASSVAAGNQPQHF.

The chain carries TRBV7-2 and TRBJ2-5; possible D gene TRBD2, 6 bases. V was clipped by 5 bases and J by 11 bases, with 21 bases between them. The CDR3 is 14 amino acids. CDR1 is SGHTA and CDR2 is FQGNSA in the germline V gene. The CDR3 loop is CASSDRGGWREQYF. The CDR3 bases are TGTGCCAGCAGCGACCGTGGAGGGTGGAGAGAGCAGTACTTC.

The chain links TRBV2 to TRBJ2-7; TRBD2 matches 8 bases. The CDR3 has 15 amino acids. CDR1 is SNHLY, CDR2 FYNNEI, per germline. Trimming cost V 0 bases and J 3 bases; bases outside gene matches: 4. The DNA of the CDR3 is TGTGCCAGCAGTGAAGCTAGCGGGGCGCGCTACGAGCAGTACTTC. This encodes CASSEASGARYEQYF.

The V and J genes are TRBV27 and TRBJ2-7, with 9 bases matching TRBD2. Looked up from germline, CDR1 is MNHEY and CDR2 is SMNVEV (reference sequence). The CDR3 runs 15 residues. Trimming cost V 5 bases and J 2 bases; bases outside gene matches: 7. The CDR3 loop is CASSPTTSGTYEQYF. CDR3 in DNA: TGTGCCAGCAGTCCAACGACTAGCGGAACCTACGAGCAGTACTTC.

The chain recombines TRBV4-3 with TRBJ2-7; 7 bases line up with TRBD2. The CDR3 totals 14 residues. V trimming: 3 bases; J trimming: 2 bases; junction bases outside the gene matches: 4. CDR1 and CDR2 (germline): LGHNA, YSLEER. The chain's CDR3 is CASSQDREAYEQYF. For the CDR3, the DNA is TGCGCCAGCAGCCAGGATCGGGAGGCCTACGAGCAGTACTTC.

The genes are TRBV2 and TRBJ2-7, with a weak D call TRBD2 (6 bases). CDR1 is SNHLY and CDR2 is FYNNEI in the germline V gene. The CDR3 is 13 amino acids. The V gene lost 7 bases and the J gene lost 9 bases, with 19 bases spanning the gap. The CDR3 loop is CASKLEGPIRQYF. The CDR3 region has the DNA TGTGCCAGCAAGTTGGAGGGGCCTATTCGGCAGTACTTC.